This TCR beta chain was identified during a study of CD4 T cells in relation to SARS-CoV-2 and coronaviruses. Data came from immunoSEQ multiplex PCR; TCRdb stores just in-frame clones and leaves some out. The table lists 16,000 or so clones, roughly 80% of them singletons. The CDR3 consists of 14 residues. CDR1 and CDR2 (germline): MDHEN, SYDVKM. V lost 1 base to trimming and J lost 1 base, with 8 bases between them. The unexposed donors gave CD4+ T cells in about 2011-2018, prior to COVID-19. The cells were cultured for less than twelve days before CD4+ T cells were isolated. PBMCs were plated at roughly 2 million per well in IL-2-containing medium. A remark on this clone: Its antigen is as yet unknown.

The clonotype originates from a human donor in good health. The sequenced material came from CD4+ T cells from PBMCs, cultured in vitro. The chain employs TRBV28 and TRBJ2-7; D not resolved. This CDR3 is CASSLYMRSYEQYF. The CDR3 DNA follows: TGTGCCAGCAGTTTATATATGCGGTCCTACGAGCAGTACTTC.